The rows below give T cell receptor beta chains drawn from one sample of a study of blood T cells in healthy people across ages. A single record per CDR3 protein comes from TCRdb applying MiXCR to the 5' RACE reads. The table shows more than 650,000 distinct CDR3 sequences, with about a fifth occurring only once. Sample: blood. The source of these receptors is a man between 65 and 85 years old in good health. The conserved cysteine and the conserved F or W are not part of the CDR3 here. The order of the fields is J gene, V gene, CDR3 protein.

J gene: TRBJ2-5; V gene: TRBV19; CDR3 protein: ASSTLWTGGQETQY
J gene: TRBJ2-7; V gene: TRBV4-1; CDR3 protein: ASSHPGQGEQY
J gene: TRBJ2-7; V gene: TRBV7-8; CDR3 protein: ASSPSLDEQY
J gene: TRBJ1-1; V gene: TRBV12-3/TRBV12-4; CDR3 protein: ANKAEWDTEAF
J gene: TRBJ2-5; V gene: TRBV11-2; CDR3 protein: ASSPFIQETQY
J gene: TRBJ1-1; V gene: TRBV7-9; CDR3 protein: ASSPVRVNTEAF
J gene: TRBJ2-3; V gene: TRBV14; CDR3 protein: ASSQDVATSTDTQY
J gene: TRBJ2-5; V gene: TRBV27; CDR3 protein: ASGLDRSQETQY
J gene: -; V gene: TRBV20-1; CDR3 protein: SAVGRGQVTQY
J gene: TRBJ2-3; V gene: TRBV9; CDR3 protein: ASSKRGVSRSSSTDTQY
J gene: TRBJ2-4; V gene: TRBV12-3/TRBV12-4; CDR3 protein: ASSLNSKNIQY
J gene: TRBJ1-2; V gene: TRBV28; CDR3 protein: ASSLFRIYGYT
J gene: TRBJ2-5; V gene: TRBV12-3/TRBV12-4; CDR3 protein: ASSINPAGETQY
J gene: TRBJ2-5; V gene: TRBV10-3; CDR3 protein: AIRSSGPQETQY
J gene: TRBJ2-2; V gene: TRBV12-3/TRBV12-4; CDR3 protein: ASNPSGGGGELF
J gene: TRBJ2-1; V gene: TRBV5-1; CDR3 protein: ASSPLKDHENEQF
J gene: TRBJ2-4; V gene: TRBV7-2; CDR3 protein: ASSLAPSIQY
J gene: TRBJ2-3; V gene: TRBV20-1; CDR3 protein: SAPNRAEPTDTQY
J gene: TRBJ2-2; V gene: TRBV12-3/TRBV12-4; CDR3 protein: ASSYRGIDTGELF
J gene: TRBJ2-6; V gene: TRBV14; CDR3 protein: ASTHRDRSSGANVLT
J gene: TRBJ2-5; V gene: TRBV12-3/TRBV12-4; CDR3 protein: ASRERVQETQY
J gene: TRBJ2-3; V gene: TRBV7-3; CDR3 protein: ASSQASSTDTQY
J gene: TRBJ2-3; V gene: TRBV5-5; CDR3 protein: ASSLDPSPSTDTQY
J gene: TRBJ2-3; V gene: TRBV9; CDR3 protein: ASSVAGTSGSTDTQY
J gene: TRBJ2-5; V gene: TRBV7-7; CDR3 protein: ASSFSGTGETQY
J gene: TRBJ2-3; V gene: TRBV29-1; CDR3 protein: SGGQGVTDTQY
J gene: TRBJ1-2; V gene: TRBV20-1; CDR3 protein: SAQRGDYGYT
J gene: TRBJ2-7; V gene: TRBV5-1; CDR3 protein: ASSHSGGYSYEQY
J gene: TRBJ2-3; V gene: TRBV29-1; CDR3 protein: SVRERGPGDTQY
J gene: -; V gene: TRBV12-3/TRBV12-4; CDR3 protein: ASRPNPWGSLGTDTQH
J gene: TRBJ2-5; V gene: TRBV12-3/TRBV12-4; CDR3 protein: ASSPSGLEETQY
J gene: -; V gene: TRBV2; CDR3 protein: ASRLGGGPVNEQF
J gene: TRBJ1-4; V gene: TRBV29-1; CDR3 protein: GGGRDEKLF
J gene: TRBJ2-5; V gene: TRBV28; CDR3 protein: ASSLPGVRTQY
J gene: TRBJ2-5; V gene: TRBV5-1; CDR3 protein: ASSYGGGLETQY
J gene: TRBJ2-1; V gene: TRBV2; CDR3 protein: ASSDEGGIGNNEQF
J gene: TRBJ1-2; V gene: TRBV28; CDR3 protein: ASSSLGVDYT
J gene: TRBJ2-3; V gene: TRBV20-1; CDR3 protein: SLSVGDTQY
J gene: TRBJ2-4; V gene: TRBV20-1; CDR3 protein: SARDPSGAPLAKNIQY
J gene: TRBJ2-3; V gene: TRBV18; CDR3 protein: ASSPNPGGDTQY
J gene: TRBJ1-1; V gene: TRBV20-1; CDR3 protein: SASVLNTEAF
J gene: TRBJ1-3; V gene: TRBV5-1; CDR3 protein: ASRRPGGNTIY
J gene: TRBJ1-3; V gene: TRBV6-5; CDR3 protein: ASKEAGSGNTIY